This entry lists 10 T cell receptor beta chains sequenced from one sample in a study of spatial heterogeneity in lung cancer (dated by TCRdb to about 2019). The receptor library was made with 5' RACE. Sequencing instrument: NextSeq 500. The public reads were reanalyzed by TCRdb: fastp trimming at Q25, MiXCR alignment, in-frame beta chains only. Entries that share a CDR3 protein sequence are merged under the most common genes and DNA. In this sample the table shows 9,500 to 12,000 distinct CDR3 sequences, around 10% of which occur a single time. The top ten clonotypes cover around 35% of the sample. The time point label for this specimen denotes: blood at routine non-recurrence follow-up after resection. The source material was PBMCs, sampled at follow-up. The receptor set was obtained from a female donor with early-stage non-small cell lung cancer.

This clonotype was counted many times. The chain carries TRBV30 and TRBJ1-2; D gene ambiguous. Trimming cost V 0 bases and J 4 bases, with 12 bases left between them. CDR3 length: 14 amino acids. Germline lookup yields CDR1 GTSNPN and CDR2 SVGIG (reference sequence). CDR3 in amino acids: CAWSVGVGGYGYTF. The CDR3 DNA reads TGTGCCTGGAGTGTTGGGGTTGGAGGCTATGGCTACACCTTC.

This clonotype appeared many times. The chain has TRBV6-5 and TRBJ1-1, with TRBD1 matching 8 bases. After removal of 2 bases from V and 7 bases from J, the junction contained 3 bases not matched to a gene. Germline CDR1 is MNHEY and CDR2 is SVGAGI. There are 13 residues in the CDR3. CDR3 amino acids: CASSYGQGLEAFF. The DNA for the CDR3 is TGTGCCAGCAGTTACGGACAGGGCCTTGAAGCTTTCTTT.

This clonotype was seen many times. The rearrangement joins TRBV30 to TRBJ2-5; 11 nucleotides agree with TRBD2. The junction had 11 bases not matched to a gene; V was cut back by 7 bases and J by 7 bases. The CDR3 sequence is 14 residues long. Germline-derived CDR1 and CDR2 are GTSNPN and SVGIG (reference sequence). In nucleotides, the CDR3 is TGTGCCTCCAGACTAGCGGGGCCCCTAGGGACCCAGTACTTC. Residues: CASRLAGPLGTQYF. The entire variable domain, with the rest obtained from reference TRBV30 and TRBJ2-5, is as follows: SQTIHQWPATLVQPVGSPLSLECTVEGTSNPNLYWYRQAAGRGLQLLFYSVGIGQISSEVPQNLSASRPQDRQFILSSKKLLLSDSGFYLCASRLAGPLGTQYFGPGTRLLVL.

J is TRBJ2-3 and V is TRBV20-1; 11 nucleotides agree with TRBD2. Germline V lookup: CDR1 DFQATT, CDR2 SNEGSKA (reference sequence). CDR3 length: 16 amino acids. With V trimmed by 2 bases and J by 2 bases, 6 bases remained unmatched. The CDR3 nucleotides are TGCAGTGCTAGATCGGGGACTAGCGGTTACACAGATACGCAGTATTTT. It translates to CSARSGTSGYTDTQYF.

In this sample, this clonotype turned up many times. The V and J genes are TRBV5-1 and TRBJ2-7; 10 positions match TRBD1. CDR3 length equals 11 residues. Germline CDR1 is SGHRS and CDR2 is YFSETQ. The junction had 4 bases not matched to a gene; V was cut back by 4 bases and J by 12 bases. CDR3: CASSATGGMYV. The CDR3 DNA reads as TGCGCCAGCAGCGCGACAGGGGGCATGTACGTC.

This clonotype was found many times. The V call is TRBV28, the J call TRBJ2-3; D call uncertain. The germline CDR1 and CDR2 sequences are MDHEN and SYDVKM. CDR3 length: 12 residues. Trimming took 8 bases from V and 7 from J, leaving 13 bases between them. CDR3 loop: CASESWANTQYF. The CDR3 bases are TGTGCCAGCGAATCTTGGGCAAATACGCAGTATTTT.

This clonotype was counted many times. The chain employs TRBV28 and TRBJ1-2, with D possibly TRBD1 on 5 matching bases. Between the trimmed V and J ends, which lost 3 bases and 4 bases, there was a span of 9 bases. Germline V gene lookup returns CDR1 MDHEN and CDR2 SYDVKM. This CDR3 has 13 residues. The CDR3 protein is CASSFRGSYGYTF. The CDR3 bases are TGTGCCAGCAGTTTCCGGGGGAGCTATGGCTACACCTTC.

This clonotype was detected many times. This CDR3 reads CASSLVETQYF. The CDR3 bases are TGTGCCAGCAGCTTAGTAGAGACCCAGTACTTC. The chain couples TRBV7-8 to TRBJ2-5; D gene ambiguous. The CDR3 is 11 amino acids. Trimming left V 1 base short and J 4 bases short, with 1 base between. CDR1 and CDR2 (germline): SGHVS, FQNEAQ.

This clonotype counts as medium-sized. The genes are TRBV28 and TRBJ2-7; D might be TRBD2 (5 bases). V dropped 5 bases and J dropped 3 bases, with 11 bases sitting between them. The CDR3 runs 13 residues. Germline lookup yields CDR1 MDHEN and CDR2 SYDVKM. The DNA of the CDR3 is TGTGCCAGCAGTATCGGACTCCACTACGAGCAGTACTTC. Protein sequence: CASSIGLHYEQYF.

This clonotype has ten or more counts. The gene calls are TRBV24-1 and TRBJ2-1; D is possibly TRBD1 or TRBD2 (7 bases each). From germline, CDR1 is KGHDR and CDR2 SFDVKD. Trimming shortened V by 6 bases and J by 5 bases, and 13 bases separated the two germline ends. CDR3 size: 14 residues. The CDR3 loop is CATSPAGQNNEQFF. The CDR3 nucleotides are TGTGCCACCAGTCCAGCGGGACAGAACAATGAGCAGTTCTTC.